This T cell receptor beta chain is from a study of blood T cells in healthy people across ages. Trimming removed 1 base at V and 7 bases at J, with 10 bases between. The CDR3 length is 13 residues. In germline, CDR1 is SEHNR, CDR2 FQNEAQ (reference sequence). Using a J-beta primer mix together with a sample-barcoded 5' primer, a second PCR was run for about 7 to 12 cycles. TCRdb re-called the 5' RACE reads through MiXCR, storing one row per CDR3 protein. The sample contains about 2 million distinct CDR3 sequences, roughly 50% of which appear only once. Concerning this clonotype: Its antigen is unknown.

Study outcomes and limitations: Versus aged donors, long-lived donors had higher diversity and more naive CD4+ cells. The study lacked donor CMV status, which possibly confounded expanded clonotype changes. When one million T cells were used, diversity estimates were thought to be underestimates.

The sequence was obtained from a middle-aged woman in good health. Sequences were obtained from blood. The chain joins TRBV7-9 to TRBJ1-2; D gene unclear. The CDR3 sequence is CASSLDLGAGYTF. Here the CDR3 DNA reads TGTGCCAGCAGCTTAGATCTTGGCGCTGGCTACACCTTC.